These 17 T cell receptor beta chains were all obtained from the same sample, sequenced in a study of blood T cell repertoires in COVID-19. Profiled with immunoSEQ multiplex PCR; TCRdb holds only in-frame clones, not every one. This table holds about 310,000 clones, roughly 91% found once. Sequencing was performed on peripheral blood. The origin of the receptors is a man aged 50-60 years with active or convalescent COVID-19.

The gene calls are TRBV7-2 and TRBJ1-1, with D possibly being TRBD1 (6 bases). Germline CDR1 reads SGHTA; CDR2 reads FQGNSA. Trimming cost V 1 base and J 8 bases, with 17 bases left between them. The CDR3 runs 15 residues. CDR3 DNA: TGTGCCAGCAGCTTAGTGTCCACAGGGTTAAGCGAAGCTTTCTTT. Residues: CASSLVSTGLSEAFF.

The V and J genes are TRBV18 and TRBJ2-3, with 8 bases identical to TRBD2. V trimming: 3 bases; J trimming: 0 bases; junction bases outside the gene matches: 5. The germline CDR1 and CDR2 sequences are KGHSH and LQKENI. The CDR3 consists of 16 residues. The CDR3 DNA is TGTGCCAGCTCACCCGGACTAGCCGCTAGCACAGATACGCAGTATTTT. Protein product: CASSPGLAASTDTQYF.

This clone has just a few counts. The V gene is TRBV18, the J gene TRBJ1-5; unclear D gene. The V and J ends lost 6 bases and 4 bases respectively, with 19 bases between them. This CDR3 region has 16 residues. The germline gives CDR1 KGHSH, CDR2 LQKENI. CDR3 sequence: CASSLMGGSENQPQHF. In nucleotides, the CDR3 is TGTGCCAGCTCCCTAATGGGAGGCTCTGAGAATCAGCCCCAGCATTTT.

The V and J genes are TRBV6-5 and TRBJ2-2, with D tentatively TRBD1 (7 bases). Germline V gives CDR1 MNHEY, CDR2 SVGAGI. Between the trimmed V and J ends, which lost 5 bases and 3 bases, there was a span of 13 bases. The length of the CDR3 is 15 residues. In DNA form, the CDR3 reads TGTGCCAGCAGTAGACAGGGCGGGGACACCGGGGAGCTGTTTTTT. This gives the protein CASSRQGGDTGELFF.

The chain carries TRBV2 and TRBJ1-2; 7 nucleotides align to TRBD1. The ends lost 3 bases at V and 8 bases at J; junction bases unmatched: 6. The CDR3 runs to 13 residues. The germline gives CDR1 SNHLY, CDR2 FYNNEI. CDR3 bases: TGTGCCAGCAGTGATAACAGGGGCGGCGGCTACACCTTC. It translates to CASSDNRGGGYTF.

The V and J genes are TRBV28 and TRBJ1-2, with D possibly being TRBD1 (6 bases). Germline V gives CDR1 MDHEN, CDR2 SYDVKM. V dropped 5 bases and J dropped 2 bases, with 15 bases sitting between them. This CDR3 comprises 15 residues. CDR3 bases: TGTGCCAGCAGTCCCGGGACATGGGGGAACTATGGCTACACCTTC. It is translated as CASSPGTWGNYGYTF.

The table lists this clone with a count of one. This sequence joins TRBV19 and TRBJ2-1; 9 bases agree with TRBD1. CDR1 is LNHDA and CDR2 is SQIVND in the germline V gene (reference sequence). The length of the CDR3 is 16 residues. Losses at the gene ends were 2 bases for V and 7 bases for J; bases not matched to a gene: 9. The CDR3 DNA follows: TGTGCCAGTAGTATAATCGACAGGGGGGTGTCGAATGAGCAGTTCTTC. It translates to CASSIIDRGVSNEQFF. Variable domain in full (rest from reference TRBV19 and TRBJ2-1): DGGITQSPKYLFRKEGQNVTLSCEQNLNHDAMYWYRQDPGQGLRLIYYSQIVNDFQKGDIAEGYSVSREKKESFPLTVTSAQKNPTAFYLCASSIIDRGVSNEQFFGPGTRLTVL.

This chain joins TRBV7-3 and TRBJ2-2; 9 positions agree with TRBD1. CDR3 size: 15 residues. Germline V CDR1 and CDR2: SGHTA, FQGTGA. Germline trimming cut 5 bases from V and 7 bases from J; bases unmatched to any gene: 8. This chain's CDR3 is CASSNHRGQGGELFF. The CDR3 bases are TGTGCCAGCAGCAACCACAGGGGGCAAGGCGGGGAGCTGTTTTTT. The full variable domain, with the rest looked up from reference TRBV7-3 and TRBJ2-2, is GAGVSQTPSNKVTEKGKYVELRCDPISGHTALYWYRQSLGQGPEFLIYFQGTGAADDSGLPNDRFFAVRPEGSVSTLKIQRTERGDSAVYLCASSNHRGQGGELFFGEGSRLTVL.

The chain has TRBV25-1 and TRBJ1-1; D is possibly TRBD1 (5 bases). Germline lookup yields CDR1 MGHDK and CDR2 SYGVNS. The CDR3 runs 15 residues. V lost 5 bases and J 5 bases, leaving 18 bases between the germline ends. In DNA form, the CDR3 reads TGTGCCAGCAGTAGGTCAGGGTCGAGAAGGACTGAAGCTTTCTTT. Its protein is CASSRSGSRRTEAFF.

The rearrangement uses TRBV9 and TRBJ2-1, with a possible D match to TRBD1 (5 bases). The CDR3 consists of 18 residues. Germline assignment: CDR1 SGDLS and CDR2 YYNGEE. V lost 3 bases to trimming and J lost 0 bases, with 19 bases between them. CDR3 sequence reads: CASSDSVVQAYSYNEQFF. The CDR3 nucleotides are TGTGCCAGCAGCGACAGTGTTGTACAGGCATACTCCTACAATGAGCAGTTCTTC.

The chain carries TRBV21-1 and TRBJ2-2; the D call in the table, TRBD2, was not verified against the DNA. TRBV21-1 has pseudogene status. The CDR3 is 19 amino acids. The CDR3 DNA follows: TGTGCCAGCAGCAAAGACGAAGGGGCTAGCGGGAGTGGGACCGGGGAGCTGTTTTTT. This codes for CASSKDEGASGSGTGELFF.

The CDR3 DNA sequence: TGCGCCAGCAGCTTGCAGGGGGCGACTTTCTTT. Its translation is CASSLQGATFF. V gene TRBV5-1 combines with J gene TRBJ1-1; 8 positions agree with TRBD1. CDR1 and CDR2 (germline): SGHRS, YFSETQ. The CDR3 sequence is 11 residues long. The J segment lost 12 bases and the V segment lost 1 base, leaving 2 bases of the junction unmatched.

A remark on this clone: A much larger clone lies a single base off, so this may be a read error. The chain uses TRBV27 and TRBJ1-2; TRBD1 matches 9 bases. This CDR3 has 14 residues. Germline values: CDR1 MNHEY, CDR2 SMNVEV (reference sequence). Germline trimming cut 3 bases from V and 2 bases from J; bases unmatched to any gene: 1. The CDR3, as DNA: TGTGCCAGCAGTTTTGGGACAGGGAACTATGGCTACACCTTC. Its translation: CASSFGTGNYGYTF.

The sample holds one count of this clone. CDR3 bases: TGTGCCAGCAAAGGGGGGGTGGCACGGTCCTATGGCTACACCTTC. The encoded protein is CASKGGVARSYGYTF. The chain has TRBV7-2 and TRBJ1-2, with D perhaps matching TRBD1 (6 bases). The CDR3 spans 15 residues. Looked up from germline, CDR1 is SGHTA and CDR2 is FQGNSA. V was shortened by 7 bases and J by 4 bases, with 19 bases between the two germline ends.

The chain employs TRBV10-3 and TRBJ2-3, with D maybe TRBD1 (6 bases). The CDR3 has 15 amino acids. Trimming removed 3 bases from V and 2 bases from J, with 12 bases in between. The germline gives CDR1 ENHRY, CDR2 SYGVKD. The CDR3 region is CAISDTGSTTDTQYF. The CDR3 DNA reads TGTGCCATCAGTGACACAGGGTCTACCACAGATACGCAGTATTTT.

Regarding this clone: Other nucleotide sequences in the sample specify the same CDR3. The chain is built from TRBV4-2 and TRBJ2-2, with 9 bases matching TRBD2. The J segment lost 6 bases and the V segment lost 3 bases, leaving 8 bases of the junction unmatched. This CDR3 has 16 amino acids. The germline V gene encodes CDR1 LGHNA and CDR2 YNFKEQ. The CDR3 DNA reads TGTGCCAGCAGCCAGGATAGCGGGAGAGGCCCCGGGGAGCTGTTTTTT. Amino acids: CASSQDSGRGPGELFF.

The CDR3 protein is CASSSERYNEQFF. The CDR3 DNA sequence: TGTGCCAGCAGTTCGGAGCGCTACAATGAGCAGTTCTTC. The chain employs TRBV2 and TRBJ2-1; D unresolved. CDR1 is SNHLY and CDR2 is FYNNEI in the germline V gene. This CDR3 is 13 amino acids long. V dropped 5 bases and J dropped 3 bases, with 8 bases sitting between them.